This passage covers 18 T cell receptor beta chains from one sample sequenced in a study of T cell repertoires in cytomegalovirus infection. MiXCR, run by TCRdb on the reads, gives a single entry per CDR3 protein. The data contain around 440,000 distinct CDR3 sequences, approximately 11% of them singletons. Sample: PBMCs. The receptors come from a human donor in good health (CMV status not recorded). Some clones in this sample may be carry-over from other donors' samples.

The chain's CDR3 is CASSYSRDAYNEQFF. CDR3 DNA: TGTGCCAGCAGTTACTCTAGGGACGCCTACAATGAGCAGTTCTTC. The rearrangement links TRBV6-2 or TRBV6-3 to TRBJ2-1; tentatively, D is TRBD1 or TRBD2 (5 bases each). From germline, CDR1 is MNHEY and CDR2 SVGEGT. V was pared by 0 bases and J by 2 bases, with 8 bases between. The CDR3 sequence is 15 residues long.

At least ten counts were recorded for this clonotype. The gene calls are TRBV27 and TRBJ2-5; D is unresolved. In germline, CDR1 is MNHEY, CDR2 SMNVEV (reference sequence). The V end was cut by 6 bases, the J end by 3 bases, with 11 bases between. The CDR3 contains 13 residues. The CDR3 nucleotides read TGTGCCAGCAGGGACCTTGAGGAAGAGACCCAGTACTTC. Protein product: CASRDLEEETQYF.

This clonotype was counted at least ten times. The chain links TRBV10-3 to TRBJ1-1, with a possible D match to TRBD1 (5 bases). The CDR3 length is 12 residues. Trimming left V 8 bases short and J 0 bases short, with 7 bases between. Per germline, CDR1 ENHRY and CDR2 SYGVKD. The CDR3 spells CAIGTVNTEAFF. CDR3 bases: TGTGCCATCGGGACGGTGAACACTGAAGCTTTCTTT.

This clonotype appeared many times. The J gene is TRBJ2-7, the V gene TRBV7-8; 10 nucleotides match TRBD1. J gave up 3 bases and V 3 bases, and 8 bases lay outside the gene matches. From germline, CDR1 is SGHVS and CDR2 FQNEAQ. The CDR3 extends over 16 amino acids. CDR3 residues: CASSLATGGPNYEQYF. The CDR3 nucleotides are TGTGCCAGCAGCTTGGCGACAGGGGGCCCGAACTACGAGCAGTACTTC.

This clonotype was counted ten times or more. The chain has TRBV12-3 or TRBV12-4 and TRBJ1-6, with 9 bases lining up with TRBD1. The CDR3 has 15 residues. V was pared by 7 bases and J by 7 bases, with 8 bases of the junction left unmatched. The CDR3 nucleotides are TGTGCCAGCATCCAACAGGGGGCGAGGAATTCACCCCTCCACTTT. As protein: CASIQQGARNSPLHF.

The chain recombines TRBV27 with TRBJ1-2, with 7 bases matching TRBD1. Trimming took 4 bases from V and 3 from J; bases not matched to a gene: 8. This CDR3 has 15 residues. Germline loops: CDR1 MNHEY, CDR2 SMNVEV (reference sequence). CDR3 protein: CASSSLRGGDYGYTF. The CDR3 DNA reads as TGTGCCAGCAGTTCCCTCAGGGGGGGAGACTATGGCTACACCTTC.

This clonotype occurred a few times. The rearrangement links TRBV4-1 to TRBJ2-2; D is possibly TRBD2 (5 bases). Germline CDR1 MGHRA, CDR2 YSYEKL. V was trimmed by 1 base and J by 4 bases, leaving 10 bases between them. The CDR3 spans 15 residues. The CDR3 spells CASSQGPTSTGELFF. DNA for the CDR3: TGCGCCAGCAGCCAAGGCCCTACTAGCACCGGGGAGCTGTTTTTT.

This clonotype showed up many times. This chain uses TRBV19 with TRBJ2-1, with 9 bases aligning to TRBD1. The CDR3 has 15 amino acids. Germline V CDR1 and CDR2: LNHDA, SQIVND (reference sequence). V shed 6 bases, J shed 7 bases, and the junction held 10 bases outside the gene matches. CDR3 sequence reads: CASSPGQGSWNEQFF. As DNA, the CDR3 is TGTGCCAGTAGCCCGGGACAGGGTAGTTGGAATGAGCAGTTCTTC.

The V and J genes are TRBV2 and TRBJ2-1; no reliable D call. Germline CDR1 SNHLY, CDR2 FYNNEI. Trimming removed 2 bases at V and 6 bases at J, with 11 bases between. This CDR3 has 14 residues. The CDR3 DNA sequence: TGTGCCAGCAGTGAAAACCGCGGCGCCAATGAGCAGTTCTTC. It encodes CASSENRGANEQFF. Complete variable domain (other parts from reference TRBV2 and TRBJ2-1): EPEVTQTPSHQVTQMGQEVILRCVPISNHLYFYWYRQILGQKVEFLVSFYNNEISEKSEIFDDQFSVERPDGSNFTLKIRSTKLEDSAMYFCASSENRGANEQFFGPGTRLTVL.

This clonotype was counted ten times or more. This chain uses TRBV5-1 with TRBJ2-2; D is ambiguous. Germline lookup yields CDR1 SGHRS and CDR2 YFSETQ. CDR3 length: 14 amino acids. Deletions cut 4 bases from V and 3 bases from J, with 10 bases between. CDR3 coding DNA: TGCGCCAGCAGCCCCCTCGTGGACACCGGGGAGCTGTTTTTT. Protein sequence: CASSPLVDTGELFF.

This clonotype was counted a few times. V usage is TRBV11-2 and J usage is TRBJ1-2; perhaps TRBD1 as D (5 bases). Trimming left V 2 bases short and J 7 bases short, with 11 bases between. CDR3 length: 13 residues. The germline gives CDR1 SGHAT, CDR2 FQNNGV. The CDR3 DNA sequence: TGTGCCAGCAGCTTATGGGGGGTTGGTGGCTACACCTTC. Residues: CASSLWGVGGYTF.

The gene calls are TRBV2 and TRBJ1-5; 9 nucleotides align to TRBD1. There are 14 residues in the CDR3. CDR1 and CDR2 (germline): SNHLY, FYNNEI. J lost 7 bases, V lost 5 bases, and 6 bases had no gene match. The CDR3 sequence: CASSLQGAYQPQHF. The CDR3 DNA sequence: TGTGCCAGCAGTTTACAGGGGGCTTACCAGCCCCAGCATTTT. Based on the CDR3 plus reference TRBV2 and TRBJ1-5, the full variable domain is EPEVTQTPSHQVTQMGQEVILRCVPISNHLYFYWYRQILGQKVEFLVSFYNNEISEKSEIFDDQFSVERPDGSNFTLKIRSTKLEDSAMYFCASSLQGAYQPQHFGDGTRLSIL.

This clonotype was seen a handful of times. The chain is built from TRBV28 and TRBJ2-7; no firm D call. This CDR3 comprises 12 residues. Germline CDR1 is MDHEN and CDR2 is SYDVKM. The germline V and J ends were trimmed by 3 bases and 3 bases, with 6 bases remaining between them. In DNA form, the CDR3 reads TGTGCCAGCAGTTTCCCTCTCTACGAGCAGTACTTC. This sequence encodes CASSFPLYEQYF.

The table lists this clonotype with many counts. V is TRBV20-1 and J is TRBJ1-2; D perhaps matches TRBD1 (6 bases). The CDR3 is made up of 15 amino acids. The germline V gene has CDR1 DFQATT and CDR2 SNEGSKA (reference sequence). Trimming stripped 0 bases from V and 8 bases from J, with 19 bases between. CDR3: CSARDAQPGVRGYTF. In DNA, the CDR3 is TGCAGTGCTAGAGACGCCCAGCCAGGGGTGCGGGGCTACACCTTC.

This clonotype was seen a handful of times. The chain combines TRBV5-1 with TRBJ1-1, with D tentatively TRBD1 (6 bases). CDR3 size: 15 residues. CDR1 is SGHRS and CDR2 is YFSETQ in the germline V gene. V lost 2 bases and J lost 1, with 12 bases in between. CDR3 coding DNA: TGCGCCAGCAGCTTAGGGGGTCTGAAGAACACTGAAGCTTTCTTT. It is translated as CASSLGGLKNTEAFF.

The table lists this clonotype with many counts. The J gene is TRBJ2-7, the V gene TRBV28; 9 bases align to TRBD1. V dropped 8 bases and J dropped 5; count of bases not matched to a gene: 16. The CDR3 sequence is 16 residues long. Germline values: CDR1 MDHEN, CDR2 SYDVKM. The CDR3 sequence: CASGSPGQGLSNEQYF. The CDR3 DNA reads as TGTGCCAGCGGCTCACCGGGACAGGGCCTCTCAAACGAGCAGTACTTC.

In its sample, this clonotype was seen many times. The gene calls are TRBV3-1 and TRBJ1-1; 8 bases map to TRBD1. The CDR3 is made up of 16 amino acids. The germline V gene encodes CDR1 LGHDT and CDR2 YNNKEL (reference sequence). The ends lost 4 bases at V and 11 bases at J; junction bases unmatched: 18. Here the CDR3 DNA reads TGTGCCAGCAGCCTCCGTTCCGGGACAGGAGTGAGTGGGGCTTTCTTT. Translated: CASSLRSGTGVSGAFF.

This clonotype was detected many times. The chain recombines TRBV27 with TRBJ1-4; perhaps TRBD1 as D (5 bases). Germline values: CDR1 MNHEY, CDR2 SMNVEV (reference sequence). The CDR3 totals 15 residues. V lost 2 bases and J lost 8, with 15 bases in between. DNA of the CDR3: TGTGCCAGCAGTTTACGGCCCAGACAGATCGAAAAACTGTTTTTT. It yields the protein CASSLRPRQIEKLFF.